This T cell receptor beta chain was profiled in a study of T cell responses to AZD1222 COVID-19 vaccine. Study conclusions and caveats: Baseline seropositives among AZD1222 recipients totaled only five to seven.

About this clone itself: Its cognate antigen is unknown.

Trimming cost V 2 bases and J 8 bases, with 12 bases left between them. Germline V lookup: CDR1 WNHNN, CDR2 SYGVQD (reference sequence). There are 14 residues in the CDR3. Data came from immunoSEQ multiplex PCR; TCRdb stores just in-frame clones and leaves some out. The sample has some 69,000 clones, approximately 80% seen once. The sample consisted of peripheral blood, taken 28 days after the second AZD1222 dose. J is TRBJ2-2 and V is TRBV10-1, with D hard to call. This receptor was obtained from an adult who received the AZD1222 COVID-19 vaccine. CDR3 bases: TGCGCCAGCAGTGAGACGGACCCCAGGGGGGAGCTGTTTTTT. Amino acid sequence: CASSETDPRGELFF.